Shown below are 14 T cell receptor beta chains from a single sample sequenced in a study of identical twins. One entry per CDR3 protein results from TCRdb running MiXCR on the 5' RACE reads. The data show approximately 680,000 distinct CDR3 sequences, around 7.5% seen once. These data were also filed under a second study, of yellow fever vaccine responses in identical twins.

Input material: PBMCs. The receptors come from a woman under 30 in good health.

This clonotype was seen only a few times. V gene TRBV11-2 combines with J gene TRBJ2-3; perhaps TRBD2 as D (7 bases). The CDR3 loop spans 15 amino acids. CDR1 and CDR2 from the germline V gene are SGHAT and FQNNGV. Trimming took 8 bases from V and 0 from J, leaving 15 bases between them. CDR3 sequence (DNA): TGTGCCAGCGACCGCCGGGGGGCTAGCACAGATACGCAGTATTTT. This codes for CASDRRGASTDTQYF.

The sample holds a few counts of this clonotype. The chain joins TRBV6-1 to TRBJ2-3; tentative D call: TRBD1 (6 bases). Germline lookup yields CDR1 MNHNS and CDR2 SASEGT. CDR3 length: 15 residues. Deletions cut 7 bases from V and 0 bases from J, with 14 bases between. The chain's CDR3 is CASTRDTPSTDTQYF. The CDR3 DNA is TGTGCCAGCACTCGGGACACCCCTAGCACAGATACGCAGTATTTT.

This clonotype was counted a few times. This rearrangement joins TRBV12-3 or TRBV12-4 to TRBJ2-1; TRBD1 matches at 10 bases. The junction had 14 bases not matched to a gene; V was cut back by 1 base and J by 8 bases. CDR3 length: 18 residues. CDR3 DNA sequence: TGTGCCAGCAGTTTAGTGGGAGCTCGGGACAGGGGTCCCTATGAGCAGTTCTTC. This encodes CASSLVGARDRGPYEQFF.

The sample holds a few counts of this clonotype. The chain employs TRBV5-1 and TRBJ2-7, with 7 bases lining up with TRBD2. Germline-derived CDR1 and CDR2 are SGHRS and YFSETQ. Losses at the gene ends were 0 bases for V and 2 bases for J; bases not matched to a gene: 14. The CDR3 runs to 18 residues. The DNA for the CDR3 is TGCGCCAGCAGCTTGGCAGGCAGCGGGACCGCTTCAACCTACGAGCAGTACTTC. Protein: CASSLAGSGTASTYEQYF.

This chain links TRBV12-3 or TRBV12-4 with TRBJ1-5; weak D call: TRBD1 (6 bases). The CDR3 extends over 14 amino acids. V lost 8 bases and J 1 base, leaving 12 bases between the germline ends. In DNA form, the CDR3 reads TGTGCCAGCGCCCCCGGGACAAGCAATCAGCCCCAGCATTTT. This sequence encodes CASAPGTSNQPQHF.

The chain uses TRBV4-1 and TRBJ1-1, with a tentative D call TRBD1 (5 bases). V lost 4 bases and J lost 8, with 20 bases in between. CDR3 length: 15 amino acids. Germline V CDR1 and CDR2: MGHRA, YSYEKL. CDR3 bases: TGCGCCAGCAGCCTCATGGGGCAGGAGGTGAGGGAAGCTTTCTTT. It is translated as CASSLMGQEVREAFF.

This clonotype appeared a few times. This chain joins TRBV5-1 and TRBJ2-1; tentative D call: TRBD1 (5 bases). V gave up 2 bases and J gave up 4 bases, with 13 bases separating them. This CDR3 has 15 amino acids. The germline V gene has CDR1 SGHRS and CDR2 YFSETQ. CDR3 nucleotides: TGCGCCAGCAGCTTTCAGGGCTTTGCGTACAATGAGCAGTTCTTC. Residues: CASSFQGFAYNEQFF.

V is TRBV27 and J is TRBJ2-3, with TRBD1 identical over 8 bases. Per the germline V gene, CDR1 is MNHEY and CDR2 is SMNVEV (reference sequence). V lost 6 bases, J lost 5 bases, and 16 bases stayed unmatched. CDR3 size: 17 residues. The CDR3, as DNA: TGTGCCAGCAGCTATCTACGGGCAGGGGGCTGGGGAGATACGCAGTATTTT. Translating gives CASSYLRAGGWGDTQYF.

This clonotype was seen ten or more times. The chain joins TRBV9 to TRBJ2-3; possibly TRBD1 or TRBD2 for D (5 bases each). V was trimmed by 4 bases and J by 6 bases, leaving 18 bases between them. The CDR3 is 15 residues long. In germline, CDR1 is SGDLS, CDR2 YYNGEE. The CDR3 region is CASSPRDDRLDTQYF. As DNA, the CDR3 is TGTGCCAGCAGCCCCCGGGACGATCGGTTGGATACGCAGTATTTT.

The table lists this clonotype with many counts. The chain couples TRBV3-1 to TRBJ1-2; 9 positions agree with TRBD1. The V gene end was trimmed by 0 bases and the J gene end by 4 bases; junction bases not matched to a gene: 6. The CDR3 loop spans 16 amino acids. Looked up from germline, CDR1 is LGHDT and CDR2 is YNNKEL (reference sequence). The CDR3 nucleotides read TGTGCCAGCAGCCAAGATCAGGGGACAGGGACCTATGGCTACACCTTC. Its protein product is CASSQDQGTGTYGYTF.

This clonotype has a handful of counts. The CDR3 DNA sequence: TGTGCCAGCAGCGCCTCGAGGTCGGGATACAATGAGCAGTTCTTC. Its translation: CASSASRSGYNEQFF. The chain employs TRBV7-2 and TRBJ2-1, with D perhaps matching TRBD2 (5 bases). Trimming removed 5 bases from V and 4 bases from J, with 15 bases in between. The V gene's germline CDR1 is SGHTA and CDR2 FQGNSA. The CDR3 runs to 15 residues.

This clonotype has a handful of counts. The V call is TRBV5-1, the J call TRBJ2-1; 12 bases match TRBD2. Germline V gene lookup returns CDR1 SGHRS and CDR2 YFSETQ. The CDR3 totals 19 residues. J lost 0 bases, V lost 0 bases, and 7 bases had no gene match. The CDR3 nucleotides read TGCGCCAGCAGCTTGGTTCCGGGACTAGCGGGCTACTCCTACAATGAGCAGTTCTTC. This gives the protein CASSLVPGLAGYSYNEQFF.

This clonotype showed up just a few times. The chain links TRBV20-1 to TRBJ2-2; D is uncertain. From germline, CDR1 is DFQATT and CDR2 SNEGSKA (reference sequence). CDR3 length: 15 residues. V lost 5 bases and J lost 1, with 14 bases in between. The CDR3 region is CSAPSSTENTGELFF. The CDR3 coding sequence is TGCAGTGCTCCCTCCTCCACAGAGAACACCGGGGAGCTGTTTTTT.

This clonotype was counted between two and nine times. V usage is TRBV5-1 and J usage is TRBJ2-5, with D maybe TRBD2 (5 bases). Deletions cut 2 bases from V and 5 bases from J, with 13 bases between. This CDR3 comprises 14 residues. Per germline, CDR1 SGHRS and CDR2 YFSETQ. CDR3 region: CASSFNPGKETQYF. For the CDR3, the DNA is TGCGCCAGCAGCTTTAATCCGGGAAAGGAGACCCAGTACTTC.